This T cell receptor (beta chain) was identified during a study of T-cell memory formation after mild COVID-19 (dated by TCRdb to the early 2020s). About the study as a whole: TCR sequence clusters from the two donors were largely donor specific. In a couple of donors, T-cell clones that expanded and contracted after mild COVID-19 were tracked by sequencing TCRalpha and TCRbeta repertoires over time. Two young, previously healthy adult volunteers made up the cohort, one male and one female.

The germline ends are 26 bases apart after V is trimmed by 1 base and J by 1 base. Spanning cysteine to phenylalanine, the CDR3 consists of 20 amino acids. Just the 60-base CDR3 DNA is kept, in frame starting at base 1. The germline V gene encodes CDR1 SGHRS and CDR2 YFSETQ. Points the paper makes about the study in general: Clones that contracted from day 15 to 85 showed balanced CD4/CD8 phenotypes, whereas a second wave of clones that expanded from day 15 to 37 leaned towards CD4+. The second-wave clones that peaked on day 37 were not confirmed to be SARS-CoV-2 specific. The study included only a couple of mild cases, and larger cohorts that include severe cases with pre-infection samples were judged to be necessary. Contracting CD4+ clones were located mainly in the CM and EM memory subsets, whereas CD8+ clones were found to be enriched in EMRA. The detection of some responding clones in pre-infection memory suggests that pre-existing cross-reactive memory T cells joined the SARS-CoV-2 response.

Ficoll-Paque density gradient centrifugation was used to isolate PBMCs. Regarding this clonotype: There is no known antigen for this receptor. Per-base qualities were not stored, and no clone one base away is much larger.

TCRdb records Illumina NovaSeq 6000 as the sequencer. cDNA libraries for TCRalpha and TCRbeta were prepared by 5'RACE using constant-segment primers, with sample barcodes and unique molecular identifiers added. RNA was extracted from every sample with Trizol reagent. Libraries were amplified in two PCR steps, with a second sample barcode and Illumina TruSeq adapters added in the second step. The libraries were sequenced on an Illumina NovaSeq using 2 x 150 bp paired-end reads. The original methods were these. Reads were demultiplexed and collapsed into UMI-guided consensus sequences with migec v1.2.7. With mixcr v2.1.11, UMI consensuses were aligned to TRA and TRB V and J templates and assembled into clonotypes. A clonotype was counted as expanded or contracted only if both edgeR and NoisET called the change significant, with noise models trained on biological replicates. edgeR calls used a false discovery rate-adjusted p below 0.01 and a log2 fold-change threshold of 1. As an exploratory analysis of dynamics, max-normalized trajectories of the 1000 most abundant clonotypes were examined by PCA with hierarchical clustering. Separately sequenced CD4+ and CD8+ repertoires were used to assign the CD4 or CD8 phenotype of responding clones. TCRdb reprocessed the public reads (quality trimming at Q25 with fastp, clone calling with MiXCR) and kept in-frame beta chains. Rows matching on CDR3 protein sequence are summarized as one entry with the most common DNA and genes. For this entry, the V and J calls and clone size follow TCRdb and not the study's own pipeline. Across this sample there are 110,000 to 150,000 distinct CDR3 sequences, with roughly a quarter seen only once. The top ten clones comprise around a quarter of the sample.

The TCR was taken from an adult woman who had mild COVID-19 (a few samples of this study predate the infection). The sample titles of this study are shuffled in the database, so cell type and time point are left out; the donor was told from shared clones. The chain is made from TRBV5-1 and TRBJ1-2; matching of 5 bases hints at TRBD1 as the D gene. Sequencing was carried out using PBMCs or a T cell subset sorted from them (not recorded which). For the CDR3, the sequence is CASSLFWSGSGTEDNYGYTF. The sequenced DNA: TGCGCCAGCAGCTTGTTCTGGTCTGGCTCGGGGACGGAGGATAACTATGGCTACACCTTC. Extended through the reference TRBV5-1 and TRBJ1-2 proteins, this CDR3 yields the full variable domain: KAGVTQTPRYLIKTRGQQVTLSCSPISGHRSVSWYQQTPGQGLQFLFEYFSETQRNKGNFPGRFSGRQFSNSRSEMNVSTLELGDSALYLCASSLFWSGSGTEDNYGYTFGSGTRLTVV.